This TCR beta chain was profiled in a study of Graves' ophthalmopathy and Graves' hyperthyroidism. CDR3 length: 14 amino acids. V gave up 3 bases and J gave up 8 bases, with 13 bases separating them. Germline loops: CDR1 MDHEN, CDR2 SYDVKM. As the template, RNA transcripts were used to amplify TCR beta CDR3 regions. RT-PCR was first run with HTBI primers, then multiplex PCR in a second round. Each CDR3 protein gets one entry after TCRdb re-called the multiplex PCR reads with MiXCR. The sample gives over a million distinct CDR3 sequences, about 36% of which show up once; 11% is in the top ten. In the case of this clonotype: Its antigen is not known.

Study observations and caveats: A roughly 81% specificity and just under 90% sensitivity were achieved by a 13-signature model that separated ophthalmopathy from stable hyperthyroidism.

The clonotype was recovered from an adult man with Graves' hyperthyroidism. Source material: peripheral blood or thyroid tissue (not recorded which). The chain carries TRBV28 and TRBJ1-4; D may be TRBD1 (5 bases). CDR3 amino acids: CASSLQVRGEKLFF. In DNA form, the CDR3 reads TGTGCCAGCAGTTTGCAGGTCCGGGGCGAAAAACTGTTTTTT.